This T cell receptor beta chain was retrieved from a study of PD-L1 blockade in urothelial cancer. At the level of the study: Patients with male sex and bladder-origin urothelial cancer accounted for about 85% of the roughly 30 enrolled. Researchers found blood samples held a median of about 130,000 T cells. Chemotherapy regimens numbering 0 to 3 had been given to patients.

Germline trimming cut 4 bases from V and 5 bases from J; bases unmatched to any gene: 7. Germline CDR1 is MDHEN and CDR2 is SYDVKM. The CDR3 extends over 15 amino acids. Remarks on this clone: The antigen is unknown.

Libraries were prepared by immunoSEQ multiplex PCR; TCRdb keeps only in-frame clonotypes and omits some of them. The sample lists roughly 38,000 clones, approximately 80% occurring once. Study-level results: Durable-benefit cases showed more tumor-associated blood clone expansion at 3 weeks.

Time point: pretreatment peripheral blood. The material was PBMCs, obtained around atezolizumab (anti-PD-L1) treatment. The genes are TRBV28 and TRBJ1-4, with 7 bases lining up with TRBD1. This TCR was recovered from a man aged 60-69 years with urothelial cancer. The CDR3 sequence is CASSSPGTENEKLFF. The CDR3, as DNA: TGTGCCAGCAGTTCACCCGGGACAGAAAATGAAAAACTGTTTTTT.